Described below is a single TCR beta chain sequence and its context. The data were obtained in a study of T cell changes during pregnancy in multiple sclerosis. Generated by immunoSEQ multiplex PCR, the TCRdb table keeps only in-frame clones and is missing some. Of some 100,000 clones in the sample, roughly 92% were seen once. Unmatched junction bases numbered 5, after V lost 1 base and J lost 0 bases. Germline-derived CDR1 and CDR2 are MNHNS and SASEGT. The CDR3 runs 16 residues. The gene calls are TRBV6-1 and TRBJ1-1; 7 bases map to TRBD1. The clonotype comes from a female donor with multiple sclerosis, enrolled in a pregnancy study. The material was peripheral blood, obtained in the second trimester of pregnancy. This chain's CDR3 is CASSEGRQGVNTEAFF. CDR3 nucleotide sequence: TGTGCCAGCAGTGAAGGTCGCCAGGGGGTGAACACTGAAGCTTTCTTT.